This passage covers 24 T cell receptor beta chains from one sample sequenced in a study of beta chain features in type 1 diabetes listed by TCRdb under 2018. The library was built by means of the immunoSEQ multiplex PCR assay. The High Capacity cDNA Reverse Transcription Kit was used to reverse transcribe all of the isolated RNA, meaning that expressed TCRB transcripts were what got sequenced. TCRdb holds this immuneACCESS table with in-frame rearrangements only. Some clones are missing; in checked studies, unresolved V genes explain under half, and the rest has no known cause. In all, the sample holds under 450,000 clones, and over 11% of those were seen once. Roughly 0.038% of the sample lies in the top ten. The sequenced sample consisted of naive CD4+ T cells from blood. This specimen's cell subset or site label, interpreted: true naive CD4+ T cells. The receptors stem from a man aged 25-40 years in good health.

This sequence joins TRBV2 and TRBJ1-6; D possibly corresponds to TRBD1 (5 bases). The ends were cut back, 2 bases at V and 7 bases at J, with 9 bases in the middle. CDR3 length: 14 amino acids. Germline CDR1 SNHLY, CDR2 FYNNEI. CDR3 sequence reads: CASSERGSNSPLHF. The CDR3 DNA reads as TGTGCCAGCAGTGAACGGGGCAGCAATTCACCCCTCCACTTT.

This clone was observed a handful of times. The chain uses TRBV7-2 and TRBJ2-1; D not resolved. V was pared by 2 bases and J by 0 bases, with 5 bases between. The CDR3 consists of 14 residues. Germline V gene lookup returns CDR1 SGHTA and CDR2 FQGNSA. The CDR3 sequence: CASSLYHSYNEQFF. The CDR3 DNA follows: TGTGCCAGCAGCTTATATCACTCCTACAATGAGCAGTTCTTC.

This chain links TRBV2 with TRBJ2-7; D gene unclear. Germline assignment: CDR1 SNHLY and CDR2 FYNNEI. The ends were cut back, 1 base at V and 7 bases at J, with 11 bases in the middle. The CDR3 consists of 13 residues. The CDR3: CASSEEQSQEQYF. CDR3 DNA sequence: TGTGCCAGCAGTGAAGAACAGTCTCAGGAGCAGTACTTC.

This clone has only a few counts. The rearrangement links TRBV23-1 to TRBJ2-1, with TRBD1 as a possible D gene (6 bases). TRBV23-1 is an ORF; its function is uncertain. This CDR3 contains 17 residues. V dropped 4 bases and J dropped 3 bases, with 19 bases sitting between them. CDR3 sequence (DNA): TGCGCCAGCAGTCTTATATACAGGGCACAGGACTACAATGAGCAGTTCTTC. Translation gives CASSLIYRAQDYNEQFF.

This clone was seen only a few times. The rearrangement uses TRBV7-3 and TRBJ2-1; 10 positions match TRBD2. The CDR3 runs 15 residues. Germline CDR1 SGHTA, CDR2 FQGTGA. J was trimmed by 2 bases and V by 5 bases; bases with no gene match: 3. CDR3 sequence reads: CASSASGRAYNEQFF. CDR3 in DNA: TGTGCCAGCAGCGCCAGCGGGAGGGCCTACAATGAGCAGTTCTTC.

This clone appeared a few times. The rearrangement links TRBV7-2 to TRBJ1-3; maybe TRBD1 (5 bases). Germline assignment: CDR1 SGHTA and CDR2 FQGNSA. Trimming took 5 bases from V and 7 from J, leaving 15 bases between them. The CDR3 length is 14 residues. In DNA form, the CDR3 reads TGTGCCAGCAGCCTGGGGGGTGGTTGGAACACCATATATTTT. Residues: CASSLGGGWNTIYF.

This clone appeared a few times. This chain joins TRBV9 and TRBJ2-2; D possibly corresponds to TRBD1 (6 bases). The CDR3 is 16 residues long. Per germline, CDR1 SGDLS and CDR2 YYNGEE. V lost 3 bases, J lost 1 base, and 13 bases lay in between. DNA for the CDR3: TGTGCCAGCAGCGCGTACGGGACACTGAACACCGGGGAGCTGTTTTTT. Translating it yields CASSAYGTLNTGELFF.

This clone was detected a few times. The rearrangement uses TRBV23-1 and TRBJ2-1; TRBD2 matches 7 bases. TRBV23-1 is placed among ORFs of uncertain function. J was trimmed by 2 bases and V by 2 bases; bases with no gene match: 9. The CDR3 is made up of 17 amino acids. The CDR3 loop reads CASSQRLGGRPYNEQFF. The CDR3 nucleotides read TGCGCCAGCAGTCAACGTCTCGGCGGGAGACCCTACAATGAGCAGTTCTTC.

This clone was found a few times. The V call is TRBV4-1, the J call TRBJ2-1; the D is unclear. The CDR3 loop spans 13 amino acids. V dropped 2 bases and J dropped 6 bases, with 8 bases sitting between them. Germline V gives CDR1 MGHRA, CDR2 YSYEKL. The CDR3 DNA follows: TGCGCCAGCAGCCAACGGATCGTCAATGAGCAGTTCTTC. Its protein is CASSQRIVNEQFF.

This clone was picked up a small number of times. The chain employs TRBV12-5 and TRBJ1-1, with D possibly matching TRBD1 (5 bases). The V gene lost 5 bases and the J gene lost 4 bases, with 8 bases spanning the gap. The CDR3 has 12 amino acids. In germline, CDR1 is LGHNT, CDR2 FRNRAP. The DNA of the CDR3 is TGTGCTAGTGGTCCGCAGGGCACTGAAGCTTTCTTT. As protein: CASGPQGTEAFF.

This clone was found a few times. The chain recombines TRBV18 with TRBJ1-2, with 7 bases lining up with TRBD1. This CDR3 comprises 15 residues. Germline V gives CDR1 KGHSH, CDR2 LQKENI. V trimming: 2 bases; J trimming: 5 bases; junction bases outside the gene matches: 8. The CDR3 DNA reads as TGTGCCAGCTCACCAACCGGAGGGGGCGAGTATGGCTACACCTTC. It specifies CASSPTGGGEYGYTF. Variable domain in full (rest from reference TRBV18 and TRBJ1-2): NAGVMQNPRHLVRRRGQEARLRCSPMKGHSHVYWYRQLPEEGLKFMVYLQKENIIDESGMPKERFSAEFPKEGPSILRIQQVVRGDSAAYFCASSPTGGGEYGYTFGSGTRLTVV.

This clone has more than one count but fewer than ten. The chain links TRBV7-2 to TRBJ2-7, with D tentatively TRBD2 (6 bases). Trimming stripped 5 bases from V and 5 bases from J, with 16 bases between. This CDR3 spans 14 amino acids. Germline V gene data show CDR1 as SGHTA and CDR2 as FQGNSA. CDR3 coding DNA: TGTGCCAGCAGCCCCTCGACTAGTGTACACGAGCAGTACGTC. Translation gives CASSPSTSVHEQYV.

The chain recombines TRBV4-1 with TRBJ2-7; 8 bases are a match to TRBD1. The CDR3 spans 15 residues. Looked up from germline, CDR1 is MGHRA and CDR2 is YSYEKL. The V and J ends lost 2 bases and 3 bases, in that order; junction bases with no gene match: 6. CDR3 bases: TGCGCCAGCAGCCAATCACAGGGGGGCGGCTACGAGCAGTACTTC. Its protein product is CASSQSQGGGYEQYF.

This clone was seen a few times. The J gene is TRBJ2-3, the V gene TRBV6-1; D is undetermined. V lost 6 bases, J lost 1 base, and 8 bases lay in between. The CDR3 has 13 amino acids. The V gene's germline CDR1 is MNHNS and CDR2 SASEGT. The DNA for the CDR3 is TGTGCCAGCAGATGGGGTCGCACAGATACGCAGTATTTT. Its translation is CASRWGRTDTQYF.

The V and J genes are TRBV29-1 and TRBJ2-7; a possible D gene is TRBD1 (5 bases). Trimming left V 7 bases short and J 4 bases short, with 14 bases between. Germline loops: CDR1 SQVTM, CDR2 ANQGSEA. CDR3 length equals 12 residues. The CDR3, as DNA: TGCAGCGGAATATCGACAGCTTACGAGCAGTACTTC. Amino acid sequence: CSGISTAYEQYF.

This clone was seen a handful of times. V is TRBV29-1 and J is TRBJ2-1, with TRBD1 matching 7 bases. CDR3 size: 15 residues. V lost 4 bases, J lost 4 bases, and 10 bases stayed unmatched. CDR1 and CDR2 from the germline V gene are SQVTM and ANQGSEA. CDR3 sequence reads: CSVGSEGAFYNEQFF. DNA for the CDR3: TGCAGCGTTGGTAGCGAGGGGGCGTTTTACAATGAGCAGTTCTTC.

A note on this clone: The same CDR3 arises from other DNA sequences in this sample as well. The chain uses TRBV30 and TRBJ1-1; D is ambiguous. From germline, CDR1 is GTSNPN and CDR2 SVGIG (reference sequence). The CDR3 is 12 amino acids. V was cut by 2 bases and J by 0 bases, with 4 bases left in between. The CDR3 nucleotides read TGTGCCTGGAGTCCGATGAACACTGAAGCTTTCTTT. Its protein is CAWSPMNTEAFF.

This clone came up once. The chain links TRBV2 to TRBJ2-5; 10 nucleotides align to TRBD2. CDR1 is SNHLY and CDR2 is FYNNEI in the germline V gene. The CDR3 has 14 amino acids. Germline trimming cut 5 bases from V and 3 bases from J; bases unmatched to any gene: 3. CDR3 bases: TGTGCCAGCAGTATACTAGCGGGGAAAGAGACCCAGTACTTC. This codes for CASSILAGKETQYF.

This chain uses TRBV4-3 with TRBJ2-5; possible D gene TRBD2, 6 bases. With 2 bases removed from V and 5 bases from J, the gap between germline ends came to 12 bases. Looked up from germline, CDR1 is LGHNA and CDR2 is YSLEER. The length of the CDR3 is 14 residues. Written as DNA, the CDR3 is TGCGCCAGCAGCCAACCGGGCCGGGGGGAGACCCAGTACTTC. Its protein is CASSQPGRGETQYF.

The chain links TRBV5-1 to TRBJ2-3; 12 nucleotides align to TRBD2. CDR3 size: 16 residues. J was trimmed by 6 bases and V by 4 bases; bases with no gene match: 9. CDR1 and CDR2 (germline): SGHRS, YFSETQ. The CDR3 DNA sequence: TGCGCCAGCAGCCCACGGACTAGCGGGGTTAGGGATACGCAGTATTTT. It yields the protein CASSPRTSGVRDTQYF. The variable domain in full, with the rest retrieved from reference TRBV5-1 and TRBJ2-3, is KAGVTQTPRYLIKTRGQQVTLSCSPISGHRSVSWYQQTPGQGLQFLFEYFSETQRNKGNFPGRFSGRQFSNSRSEMNVSTLELGDSALYLCASSPRTSGVRDTQYFGPGTRLTVL.

This clone was counted between two and nine times. J is TRBJ2-4 and V is TRBV7-9; no definite D call. This CDR3 has 14 residues. CDR1 is SEHNR and CDR2 is FQNEAQ in the germline V gene (reference sequence). The V gene lost 1 base and the J gene lost 0 bases, with 4 bases spanning the gap. CDR3 loop: CASSLVEAKNIQYF. CDR3 coding DNA: TGTGCCAGCAGCTTAGTAGAAGCCAAAAACATTCAGTACTTC.

The V call is TRBV7-9, the J call TRBJ1-4; weak D call: TRBD1 (6 bases). The V end lost 5 bases, the J end lost 4 bases, and 14 bases lay between the germline ends. Germline V lookup: CDR1 SEHNR, CDR2 FQNEAQ (reference sequence). The CDR3 contains 15 residues. DNA of the CDR3: TGTGCCAGCAGCCGATGGACAGATCGTAATGAAAAACTGTTTTTT. Amino acids: CASSRWTDRNEKLFF. Drawing the rest from reference TRBV7-9 and TRBJ1-4, the complete variable domain is DTGVSQNPRHKITKRGQNVTFRCDPISEHNRLYWYRQTLGQGPEFLTYFQNEAQLEKSRLLSDRFSAERPKGSFSTLEIQRTEQGDSAMYLCASSRWTDRNEKLFFGSGTQLSVL.

The CDR3 DNA reads TGCGCCAGCAGTAAGGGGACGGTAAAGACTGAAGCTTTCTTT. It is translated as CASSKGTVKTEAFF. The chain couples TRBV5-1 to TRBJ1-1; a weak D match, TRBD1 (5 bases). This CDR3 has 14 amino acids. Per germline, CDR1 SGHRS and CDR2 YFSETQ. V lost 5 bases and J lost 5, with 16 bases in between.

In its sample, this clone was seen a few times. The chain couples TRBV10-3 to TRBJ2-3; 10 bases are a match to TRBD1. The CDR3 sequence is 13 residues long. Germline V gene data show CDR1 as ENHRY and CDR2 as SYGVKD. J lost 7 bases, V lost 7 bases, and 5 bases had no gene match. The CDR3 sequence is CAIMTGGMNTQYF. DNA for the CDR3: TGTGCCATCATGACAGGGGGCATGAATACGCAGTATTTT.